The clone carrying this T cell receptor (beta chain) was detected ten times or more. The data were obtained in a study of molecular identifiers for immune sequencing clone quantification. The germline V and J ends were trimmed by 3 bases and 5 bases, with 4 bases remaining between them. Germline-derived CDR1 and CDR2 are SGHTA and FQGNSA. The length of the CDR3 is 11 residues. Via MiXCR, TCRdb re-called the PCR reads, giving one row per CDR3 protein. The sample has some 580,000 distinct CDR3 sequences; approximately 24% are singletons. V is TRBV7-2 and J is TRBJ1-1; D not resolved. The TCR was taken from a human donor in good health. Some libraries in this study had Jurkat cell RNA spiked in. The sequenced sample consisted of naive CD8+ T cells from blood, with Jurkat cell RNA spiked in. The subset: FACS-sorted CD8+CD4-CCR7+CD45RA+ naive T cells. The CDR3 spells CASSFLTEAFF. The CDR3 nucleotides are TGTGCCAGCAGCTTCCTAACTGAAGCTTTCTTT.